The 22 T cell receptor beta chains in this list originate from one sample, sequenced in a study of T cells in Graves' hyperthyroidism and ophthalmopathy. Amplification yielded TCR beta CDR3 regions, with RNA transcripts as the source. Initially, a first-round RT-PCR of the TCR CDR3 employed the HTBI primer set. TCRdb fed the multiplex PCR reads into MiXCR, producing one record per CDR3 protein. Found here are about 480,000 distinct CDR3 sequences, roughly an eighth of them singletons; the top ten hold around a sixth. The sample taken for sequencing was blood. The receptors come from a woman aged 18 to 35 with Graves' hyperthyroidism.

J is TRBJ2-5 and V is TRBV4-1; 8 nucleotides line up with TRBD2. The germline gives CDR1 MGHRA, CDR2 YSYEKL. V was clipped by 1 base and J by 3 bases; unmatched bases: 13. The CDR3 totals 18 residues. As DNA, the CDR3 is TGCGCCAGCAGCCAAGTCCGGTTCAGGACTAGCCGGGAAGAGACCCAGTACTTC. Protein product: CASSQVRFRTSREETQYF.

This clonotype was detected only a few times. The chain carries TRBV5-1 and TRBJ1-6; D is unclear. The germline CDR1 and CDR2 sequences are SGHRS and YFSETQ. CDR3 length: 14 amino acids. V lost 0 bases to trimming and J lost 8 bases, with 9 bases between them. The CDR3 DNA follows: TGCGCCAGCAGCTTGGACCCCCGCGATTCACCCCTCCACTTT. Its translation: CASSLDPRDSPLHF.

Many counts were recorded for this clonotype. DNA of the CDR3: TGTGCCAGCAGTTTTCGGGGAACAGATACGCAGTATTTT. Translating gives CASSFRGTDTQYF. The genes are TRBV12-3 or TRBV12-4 and TRBJ2-3; D is perhaps TRBD2 (5 bases). CDR3 size: 13 residues. V lost 3 bases and J 3 bases, leaving 7 bases between the germline ends.

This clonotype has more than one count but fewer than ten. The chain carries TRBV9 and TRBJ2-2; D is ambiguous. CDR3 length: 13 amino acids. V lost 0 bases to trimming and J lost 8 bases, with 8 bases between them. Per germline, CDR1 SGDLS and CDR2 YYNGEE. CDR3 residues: CASSVVAGGELFF. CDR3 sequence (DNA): TGTGCCAGCAGCGTAGTGGCTGGTGGGGAGCTGTTTTTT.

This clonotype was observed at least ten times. CDR3 in amino acids: CASSEKRTLKNIQYF. As DNA, the CDR3 is TGTGCCAGCAGTGAAAAGCGGACTCTGAAAAACATTCAGTACTTC. This chain joins TRBV2 and TRBJ2-4; perhaps TRBD2 as D (5 bases). Germline CDR1 is SNHLY and CDR2 is FYNNEI. The V end lost 2 bases, the J end lost 4 bases, and 12 bases lay between the germline ends. The CDR3 spans 15 residues.

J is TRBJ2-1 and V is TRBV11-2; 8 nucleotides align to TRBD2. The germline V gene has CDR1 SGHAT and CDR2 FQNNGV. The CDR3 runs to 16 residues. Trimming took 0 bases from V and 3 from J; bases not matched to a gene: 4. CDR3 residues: CASSLDVAGYYNEQFF. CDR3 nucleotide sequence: TGTGCCAGCAGCTTAGATGTAGCGGGATACTACAATGAGCAGTTCTTC.

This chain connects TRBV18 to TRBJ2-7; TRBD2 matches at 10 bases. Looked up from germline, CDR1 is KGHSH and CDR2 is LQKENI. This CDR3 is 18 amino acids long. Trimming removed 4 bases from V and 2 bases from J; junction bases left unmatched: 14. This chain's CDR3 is CASSLGTSGKGKTYEQYF. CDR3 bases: TGTGCCAGCTCACTGGGAACTAGCGGGAAGGGGAAGACCTACGAGCAGTACTTC.

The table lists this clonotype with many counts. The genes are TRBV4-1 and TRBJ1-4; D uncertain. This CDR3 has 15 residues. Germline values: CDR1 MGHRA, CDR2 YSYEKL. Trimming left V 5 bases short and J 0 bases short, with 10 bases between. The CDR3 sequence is CASSVGGATNEKLFF. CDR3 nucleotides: TGCGCCAGCAGCGTCGGCGGTGCAACTAATGAAAAACTGTTTTTT.

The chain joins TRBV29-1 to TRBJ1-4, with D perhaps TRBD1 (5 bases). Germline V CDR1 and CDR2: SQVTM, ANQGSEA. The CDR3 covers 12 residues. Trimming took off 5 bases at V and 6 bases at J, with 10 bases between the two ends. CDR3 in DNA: TGCAGCGTTTCGACAGAACATGAAAAACTGTTTTTT. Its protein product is CSVSTEHEKLFF.

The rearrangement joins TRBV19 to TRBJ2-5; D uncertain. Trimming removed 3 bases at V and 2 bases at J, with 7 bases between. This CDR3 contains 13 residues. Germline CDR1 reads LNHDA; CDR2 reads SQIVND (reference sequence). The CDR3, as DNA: TGTGCCAGTAGTATGGGGTGGCAAGAGACCCAGTACTTC. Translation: CASSMGWQETQYF.

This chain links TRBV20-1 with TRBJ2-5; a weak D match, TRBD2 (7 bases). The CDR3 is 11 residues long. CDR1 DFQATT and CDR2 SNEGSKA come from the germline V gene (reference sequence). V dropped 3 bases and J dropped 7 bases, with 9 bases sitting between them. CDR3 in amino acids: CSARGGATQYF. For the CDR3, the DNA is TGCAGTGCTAGGGGGGGGGCGACCCAGTACTTC.

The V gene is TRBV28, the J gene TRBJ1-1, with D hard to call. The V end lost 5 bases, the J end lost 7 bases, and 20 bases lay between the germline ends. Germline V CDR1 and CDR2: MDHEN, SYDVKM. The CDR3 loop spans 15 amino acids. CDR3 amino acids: CASSPRTLGMSEAFF. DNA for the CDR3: TGTGCCAGCAGTCCTCGGACTCTCGGGATGAGTGAAGCTTTCTTT.

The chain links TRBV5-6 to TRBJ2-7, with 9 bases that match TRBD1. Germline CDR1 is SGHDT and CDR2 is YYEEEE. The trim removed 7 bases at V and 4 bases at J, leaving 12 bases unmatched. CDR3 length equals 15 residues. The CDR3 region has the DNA TGTGCCAGCTGCTCTCGGGGACAGGGTCTGTACGAGCAGTACTTC. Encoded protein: CASCSRGQGLYEQYF.

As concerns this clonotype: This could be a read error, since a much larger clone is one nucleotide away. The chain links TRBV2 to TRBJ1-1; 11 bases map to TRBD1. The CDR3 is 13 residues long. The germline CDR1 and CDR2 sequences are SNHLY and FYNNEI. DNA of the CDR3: TGTGCCTGCAGCCCGGACAGGGGGCGGGTAGCTTTCTTT. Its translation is CACSPDRGRVAFF.

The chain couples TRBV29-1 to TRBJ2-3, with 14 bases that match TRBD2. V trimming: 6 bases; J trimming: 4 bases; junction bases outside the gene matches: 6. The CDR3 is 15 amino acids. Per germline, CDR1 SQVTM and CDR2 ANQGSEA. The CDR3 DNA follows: TGCAGCGTCCAGGGACTAGCGGGAGCTCCAGATACGCAGTATTTT. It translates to CSVQGLAGAPDTQYF.

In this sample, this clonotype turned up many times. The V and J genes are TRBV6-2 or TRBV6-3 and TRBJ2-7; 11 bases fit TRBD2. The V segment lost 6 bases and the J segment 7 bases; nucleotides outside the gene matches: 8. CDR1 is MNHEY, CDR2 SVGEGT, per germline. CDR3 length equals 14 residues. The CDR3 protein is CASSSTGTSGEQYF. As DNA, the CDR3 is TGTGCCAGCAGCTCCACCGGGACTAGCGGAGAGCAGTACTTC.

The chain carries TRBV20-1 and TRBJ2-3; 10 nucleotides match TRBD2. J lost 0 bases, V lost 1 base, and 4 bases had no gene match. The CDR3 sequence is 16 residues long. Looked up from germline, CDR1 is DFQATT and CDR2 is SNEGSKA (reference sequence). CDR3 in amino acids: CSARVAGGSSTDTQYF. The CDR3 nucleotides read TGCAGTGCTAGAGTAGCGGGAGGTTCCAGCACAGATACGCAGTATTTT.

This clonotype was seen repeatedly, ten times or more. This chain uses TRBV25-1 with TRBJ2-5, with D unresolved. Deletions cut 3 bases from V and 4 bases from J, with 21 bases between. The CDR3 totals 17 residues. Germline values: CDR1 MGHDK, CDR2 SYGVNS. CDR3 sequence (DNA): TGTGCCAGCAGTGACCCACCCAAACACCCGACGGGAGAGACCCAGTACTTC. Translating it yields CASSDPPKHPTGETQYF. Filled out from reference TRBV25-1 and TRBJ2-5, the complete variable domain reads EADIYQTPRYLVIGTGKKITLECSQTMGHDKMYWYQQDPGMELHLIHYSYGVNSTEKGDLSSESTVSRIRTEHFPLTLESARPSHTSQYLCASSDPPKHPTGETQYFGPGTRLLVL.

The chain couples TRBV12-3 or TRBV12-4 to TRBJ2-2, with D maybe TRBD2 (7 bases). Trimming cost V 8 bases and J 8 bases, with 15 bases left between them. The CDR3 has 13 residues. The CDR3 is CASSAGAGGELFF. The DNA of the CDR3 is TGTGCCAGCTCCGCGGGGGCCGGGGGGGAGCTGTTTTTT.

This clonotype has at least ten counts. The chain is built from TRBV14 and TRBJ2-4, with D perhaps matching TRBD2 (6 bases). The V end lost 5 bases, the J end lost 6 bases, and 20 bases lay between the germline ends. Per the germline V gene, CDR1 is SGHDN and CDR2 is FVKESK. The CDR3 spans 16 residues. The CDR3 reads CASSDTGLGGRNIQYF. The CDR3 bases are TGTGCCAGCAGCGATACGGGACTTGGGGGGAGAAACATTCAGTACTTC.

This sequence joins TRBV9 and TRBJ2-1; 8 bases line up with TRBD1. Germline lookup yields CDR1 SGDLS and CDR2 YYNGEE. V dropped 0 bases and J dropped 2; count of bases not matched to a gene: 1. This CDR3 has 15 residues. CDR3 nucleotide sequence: TGTGCCAGCAGCGTAGGGACAGGGACCTACAATGAGCAGTTCTTC. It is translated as CASSVGTGTYNEQFF. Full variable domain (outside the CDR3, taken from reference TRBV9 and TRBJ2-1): DSGVTQTPKHLITATGQRVTLRCSPRSGDLSVYWYQQSLDQGLQFLIQYYNGEERAKGNILERFSAQQFPDLHSELNLSSLELGDSALYFCASSVGTGTYNEQFFGPGTRLTVL.

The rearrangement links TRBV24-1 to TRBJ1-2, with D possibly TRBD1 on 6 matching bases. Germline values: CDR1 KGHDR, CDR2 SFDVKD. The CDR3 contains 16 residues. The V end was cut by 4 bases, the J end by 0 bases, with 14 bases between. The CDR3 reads CATSDAARTANYGYTF. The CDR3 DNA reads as TGTGCCACCAGTGACGCCGCCAGGACAGCTAACTATGGCTACACCTTC.